This TCR beta chain was retrieved from a study of T-cell reconstitution after alpha-beta-depleted transplantation in children (dated by TCRdb to the mid-2010s). Broadly, across the study: T-cell immune reconstitution after TCRalphabeta/CD19-depleted allogeneic hematopoietic cell transplantation in children was quantitatively tracked in the study by means of TCR repertoire profiling. Points the paper makes about the study in general: In some patients, the high TCRbeta diversity seen at day 60 was put down to recipient T cells and intrathymic progenitors that had survived conditioning. The apparently early recovery of alphabetaT-cell counts about two months after transplant reportedly depended on only several hundred rapidly expanded clones that came from non-depleted graft cells. Over subsequent months, a decline in hyperexpanded clone frequencies was noted, and after one year, T-cell counts and TCRbeta diversity were mostly ascribed to newly produced T cells.

In the paper's terms, the treatment or condition label means: allogeneic hematopoietic cell transplantation with graft depleted of TCRalphabeta T cells and CD19 B cells. The children who served as transplant recipients had been given grafts of TCRalphabeta/CD19-depleted allogeneic hematopoietic cells. V loses 5 bases, J loses 0 bases, and the germline ends lie 8 bases apart. Counted from cysteine to phenylalanine, this CDR3 has 15 amino acids. Only the CDR3 region is kept as DNA, spanning 45 bases read in frame from base 1. Via the germline V gene (reference sequence), CDR1 is SEHNR and CDR2 FQNEAQ. Libraries were made using PCR. TCRdb records Illumina HiSeq 2500 as the sequencer. TCR libraries were prepared with molecular barcoding, using unique molecular identifiers to normalize TCRbeta repertoire quantification. TCRdb cleaned the public reads at Q25 with fastp, built clones with MiXCR and kept in-frame beta chains. Rows are combined by CDR3 protein, so each entry shows the most common genes and DNA. In this sample the table shows about 110,000 distinct CDR3 sequences, about 6% of which occur a single time. The top ten clonotypes cover about 23% of the sample.

This clonotype was picked up many times. What antigen it recognizes has not been identified. No much larger clone is present one base from it, and per-base qualities are unavailable. The clonotype comes from a male patient aged 2-15 years who had a stem cell transplant for acute lymphoblastic leukemia, so the T cells may come from the graft donor. Sequences were derived from PBMCs, mostly from graft donor cells, sampled 360 days after TCRalphabeta/CD19-depleted stem cell transplant. The V and J segments used are TRBV7-9 and TRBJ2-6; the D segment cannot be called with confidence. The CDR3 loop reads CASSLRSSGANVLTF. The nucleotide sequence reads as follows: TGTGCCAGCAGCCTCAGGAGCTCTGGGGCCAACGTCCTGACTTTC.